This T cell receptor beta chain was observed in a study of T cell responses to AZD1222 COVID-19 vaccine (dated by TCRdb to the early 2020s). Notes on the research overall: A total of around 240 trial participants underwent TCR sequencing, of whom more than 200 had received two doses of AZD1222 and roughly 26 had received two doses of the MenACWY control vaccine. Trial participants were enrolled by age into 18-55, 56-69 and 70-plus year subgroups, with approximately 160, 26 and 62 TCR-sequenced participants respectively. What the work shows at the level of the full study, not this receptor alone: A significant rise in spike-specific TCR breadth and depth was observed after two AZD1222 doses relative to day 0 and relative to MenACWY recipients. Reportedly, almost half of the unique spike-specific TCRs recognized epitopes lying outside the regions that are mutated in the B.1.351 and B.1.1.7 variants. CD4 TCRs associated with the vaccine covered the entire spike protein, and the dominant responses were in regions 160-218 and 743-854. Participants were mostly white British, with more females than males. The authors suggested clonal diversity may have been underestimated. Because no day 14 peak-response samples were available, the repertoires could be characterized only after the peak T cell response. Conclusions about previously exposed vaccinees were limited because only a handful of AZD1222 recipients were SARS-CoV-2 seropositive at baseline. In the small 56-69-year group, the increase in depth fell short of significance, most likely because of low power.

The CDR3 runs 16 amino acids, cysteine and phenylalanine included. The retained sequence is limited to the CDR3, 48 bases, with the frame set at the first base. Per the germline V gene (reference sequence), SGHAT is the CDR1 and FQDESV is the CDR2. V and J lose 5 bases and 6 bases, and a span of 22 bases separates them. The CDR3 regions of human TCRbeta chains were analyzed by immunosequencing. The source study handled its data this way. Repertoire TCRs were matched against a reference library of SARS-CoV-2-specific TCRs generated with the MIRA antigen-specificity platform. Breadth meant the fraction of unique TCRs that were SARS-CoV-2-associated, whereas depth meant the fraction of total T cells that were SARS-CoV-2-associated. Each spike-specific TCR was assigned to its reactive spike region and to a CD4 or CD8 class using the MIRA data. Log10-transformed breadth and depth values were compared by one-way ANOVA with Sidak's multiple comparisons tests. Imported from immuneACCESS, the table was reduced by TCRdb to in-frame sequences with V and J called. These copies leave out some clones; in studies compared against another copy, an unresolved V gene accounts for under half, and the cause of the remainder is not known. D and trimming were read from the DNA, whereas the V and J calls and clone size are those reported in that table. The sample table lists roughly 110,000 clones, approximately 89% of them with a count of one. Of the sample, about 6% is held by the ten largest clones.

In light of the paper, this sample's time point label describes: about 28 days (+/-7) after the second vaccine dose. Because spike-specific TCR depth and breadth did not differ between the two schedules, AZD1222 recipients who got a second dose at roughly 4 weeks were pooled with those who got a second dose at roughly 12 weeks. Samples from vaccinated people were obtained from the UK trials COV001 and COV002, which included a single-blind randomized controlled phase 2/3 trial of AZD1222 (ChAdOx1 nCoV-19) in healthy adults. For TCRbeta chain sequencing, PBMC samples were collected from trial participants at day 0 and at day 28 after the second dose. A word on this clone: Its antigen target is currently unknown. No clone much larger than this one lies a single base away; base qualities are absent.

Sequencing used peripheral blood, obtained 28 days after the second AZD1222 dose. The chain is encoded by TRBV11-1 joined to TRBJ2-5, with the D gene too uncertain to name. The TCR comes from an adult who received the AZD1222 COVID-19 vaccine. The CDR3 corresponds to CASSAPLAVGGKTQYF. The DNA sequence is as follows: TGTGCCAGCAGCGCGCCGCTTGCGGTGGGCGGCAAGACCCAGTACTTC.